The 10 T cell receptor beta chains presented below share a single source sample, sequenced in a study of cytomegalovirus exposure and HLA in healthy donors. This PCR relied on a set of 60 Vbeta primers and 13 Jbeta primers. Assay: immunoSEQ multiplex PCR; the TCRdb copy retains only in-frame clones and omits some. Among some 190,000 clones listed, over 75% were seen once. What was sequenced was PBMCs. These receptors all stem from a woman aged 30 to 39 in good health and CMV-seronegative.

About this clone itself: One end of the junction fails to match germline, which may point to a read error. This rearrangement joins TRBV7-7 to TRBJ1-6, with TRBD1 identical over 8 bases. CDR3 length equals 15 residues. The germline V gene has CDR1 SSHAT and CDR2 FNYEAQ (reference sequence). The CDR3 region has the DNA TGTGCCAGCAGCATCGGACAGGGAGGCAATTCACCCCCCCACTTT. Protein product: CASSIGQGGNSPPHF.

This clone was counted once. The chain has TRBV10-3 and TRBJ2-1; D is possibly TRBD1 (6 bases). Germline V gene lookup returns CDR1 ENHRY and CDR2 SYGVKD. CDR3 size: 13 residues. The ends were cut back, 6 bases at V and 0 bases at J, with 6 bases in the middle. The CDR3 nucleotides read TGTGCCATCAGGGACAGCTCCTACAATGAGCAGTTCTTC. This codes for CAIRDSSYNEQFF.

This chain uses TRBV29-1 with TRBJ1-2, with 7 bases fitting TRBD1. The CDR3 is 11 amino acids. The junction had 5 bases not matched to a gene; V was cut back by 5 bases and J by 8 bases. Germline CDR1 SQVTM, CDR2 ANQGSEA. CDR3 sequence reads: CSVQGQDGYTF. In DNA form, the CDR3 reads TGCAGCGTTCAAGGACAGGACGGCTACACCTTC.

The CDR3 bases are TGTGCCAGCGGGGGACTTAGCACAGATACGCAGTATTTT. It yields the protein CASGGLSTDTQYF. The chain uses TRBV9 and TRBJ2-3; D perhaps matches TRBD2 (6 bases). Germline CDR1 is SGDLS and CDR2 is YYNGEE. The CDR3 spans 13 residues. Trimming shortened V by 7 bases and J by 0 bases, and 9 bases separated the two germline ends.

This chain connects TRBV4-2 to TRBJ2-3; TRBD2 aligns across 9 bases. Germline V lookup: CDR1 LGHNA, CDR2 YNFKEQ. V lost 4 bases to trimming and J lost 2 bases; unmatched junction nucleotides: 7. The CDR3 totals 16 residues. The CDR3 bases are TGTGCCAGCAGCCCCCTAGCGGGGTCAATCACAGATACGCAGTATTTT. Translation gives CASSPLAGSITDTQYF.

In its sample, this clone was seen a few times. This chain connects TRBV4-2 to TRBJ1-5; D is perhaps TRBD1 (6 bases). Germline-derived CDR1 and CDR2 are LGHNA and YNFKEQ. This CDR3 is 16 amino acids long. V shed 0 bases and J shed 4 bases, with 13 bases lying between them. Written as DNA, the CDR3 is TGTGCCAGCAGCCAAGATCGTCAGGGGCTAAATCAGCCCCAGCATTTT. It translates to CASSQDRQGLNQPQHF.

V gene TRBV6-4 combines with J gene TRBJ1-6, with 7 bases identical to TRBD1. V was clipped by 10 bases and J by 7 bases; unmatched bases: 13. This CDR3 comprises 15 residues. CDR1 is MRHNA, CDR2 SNTAGT, per germline. CDR3 loop: CATPKGAVKNSPLHF. The CDR3 bases are TGTGCCACCCCGAAGGGGGCGGTAAAAAATTCACCCCTCCACTTT.

V gene TRBV13 combines with J gene TRBJ1-2; 11 bases agree with TRBD1. The junction had 10 bases not matched to a gene; V was cut back by 1 base and J by 3 bases. This CDR3 has 18 amino acids. Germline V CDR1 and CDR2: PRHDT, FYEKMQ (reference sequence). The CDR3 spells CASSLVQIGTGGDYGYTF. CDR3 nucleotides: TGTGCCAGCAGCTTAGTCCAAATCGGGACAGGGGGTGACTATGGCTACACCTTC.

This rearrangement joins TRBV5-6 to TRBJ2-6, with D possibly matching TRBD1 (5 bases). The CDR3 spans 16 residues. Germline V gene data show CDR1 as SGHDT and CDR2 as YYEEEE. Trimming took off 0 bases at V and 0 bases at J, with 7 bases between the two ends. The CDR3 DNA follows: TGTGCCAGCAGCTTGGGGGGCCTCTCTGGGGCCAACGTCCTGACTTTC. As protein: CASSLGGLSGANVLTF.

The CDR3 DNA is TGTGCCAGTATCGAGGGAGACTATGGCTACACCTTC. It codes for CASIEGDYGYTF. The chain combines TRBV19 with TRBJ1-2; D gene ambiguous. This CDR3 spans 12 amino acids. V lost 7 bases and J 3 bases, leaving 9 bases between the germline ends. CDR1 LNHDA and CDR2 SQIVND come from the germline V gene (reference sequence).